This T cell receptor beta chain was identified during a study of T cells after yellow fever vaccination. TCRdb used MiXCR to reprocess the 5' RACE reads, holding one entry per CDR3 protein. The repertoire includes about 400,000 distinct CDR3 sequences, approximately 5.7% of them detected once, and over 12% sits in the top ten. General study results and limits: After the booster, over 95% of CD4 and about nine tenths of CD8 primary-response clones were re-detected.

Germline lookup yields CDR1 SGHDN and CDR2 FVKESK. The CDR3 loop spans 17 amino acids. With 4 bases clipped from V and 2 bases from J, the junction kept 11 bases outside the gene matches. This clonotype was recorded at least ten times. Its antigen is unknown. The sample here was PBMCs, taken 5 days after the yellow fever booster vaccination. J is TRBJ2-3 and V is TRBV14; TRBD1 aligns across 8 bases. The receptor comes from a man younger than 45 who received the YFV17D yellow fever vaccine. This CDR3 reads CASSPGGRGAPTDTQYF. In nucleotides, the CDR3 is TGTGCCAGCAGCCCAGGGGGCCGGGGCGCCCCCACAGATACGCAGTATTTT.